What follows is one T cell receptor (beta chain) and its context. CDR3 length: 18 amino acids. The V and J ends lost 4 bases and 5 bases respectively, with 27 bases between them. Per germline, CDR1 SGDLS and CDR2 YYNGEE. This sample is drawn from a study of T cell responses to AZD1222 COVID-19 vaccine. Sequencing used immunoSEQ multiplex PCR; TCRdb keeps in-frame clones, though not all of them. The profile shows about 130,000 clones, over 85% of them singletons. The TCR sequence derives from an adult in good health. The J gene is TRBJ2-5, the V gene TRBV9, with D possibly being TRBD1 or TRBD2 (5 bases each). This specimen was peripheral blood, taken on day 0 of AZD1222 vaccination. The CDR3 DNA is TGTGCCAGCAGCACCTCCCTGGGACGGGGCTCCTCCGGGGAGACCCAGTACTTC. Its translation: CASSTSLGRGSSGETQYF.